This T cell receptor (beta chain) was retrieved from a study of cytomegalovirus exposure and HLA in healthy donors. PCR involved 60 Vbeta and 13 Jbeta primers. Authors' analysis steps: In a later analysis, of 79 million or so unique beta chains, approximately 10 million appeared in at least two donors. Profiling relied on immunoSEQ multiplex PCR, and the TCRdb table lists in-frame clones only, not all of them. V, J and clone size were drawn from that table, and D and trimming were deduced from the DNA. This table holds tens of thousands of clones, roughly 75% found once. Germline loops: CDR1 SGDLS, CDR2 YYNGEE. This CDR3 is 13 amino acids long. The J segment lost 10 bases and the V segment lost 7 bases, leaving 12 bases of the junction unmatched.

The material sequenced was PBMCs. The J gene is TRBJ2-3, the V gene TRBV9; 7 bases map to TRBD2. The sequence came from a young man in good health and CMV-seronegative. CDR3 DNA: TGTGCCAGCTCAGTAACTCTCCTAGCGGCGCAGTATTTT. Protein sequence: CASSVTLLAAQYF.